Below, 4 T cell receptor beta chains from the same sample are listed, as sequenced in a study of T cells after yellow fever vaccination. TCRdb reprocessed the 5' RACE reads via MiXCR and lists one record per CDR3 protein. The sample has 95,000 to 150,000 distinct CDR3 sequences; roughly 15% are singletons. Sequenced material: CD8+ T cells sorted from PBMCs, taken 5 days after the yellow fever booster vaccination. All receptors come from a man younger than 30 who received the YFV17D yellow fever vaccine.

The rearrangement joins TRBV27 to TRBJ2-3, with TRBD2 identical over 12 bases. The CDR3 contains 14 residues. Germline CDR1 reads MNHEY; CDR2 reads SMNVEV (reference sequence). Trimming at V came to 6 bases and at J to 6 bases, leaving 4 bases not matched to a gene. DNA for the CDR3: TGTGCCAGCAGACTAGCGGGGGGTCGGGATACGCAGTATTTT. Encoded protein: CASRLAGGRDTQYF.

This chain links TRBV2 with TRBJ2-7; D possibly uses TRBD1 or TRBD2 (6 bases each). The length of the CDR3 is 12 residues. Looked up from germline, CDR1 is SNHLY and CDR2 is FYNNEI. V dropped 7 bases and J dropped 3 bases, with 10 bases sitting between them. The CDR3 is CASTGASYEQYF. The CDR3 bases are TGTGCCAGCACGGGGGCGAGCTACGAGCAGTACTTC. Based on the CDR3 plus reference TRBV2 and TRBJ2-7, the full variable domain is EPEVTQTPSHQVTQMGQEVILRCVPISNHLYFYWYRQILGQKVEFLVSFYNNEISEKSEIFDDQFSVERPDGSNFTLKIRSTKLEDSAMYFCASTGASYEQYFGPGTRLTVT.

This rearrangement joins TRBV6-6 to TRBJ2-1; 8 nucleotides agree with TRBD2. Germline-derived CDR1 and CDR2 are MNHNY and SVGAGI (reference sequence). The trim removed 6 bases at V and 0 bases at J, leaving 7 bases unmatched. The CDR3 is made up of 16 amino acids. Written as DNA, the CDR3 is TGTGCCAGCAGCGGGGGGGCCCCGAGCTCCTACAATGAGCAGTTCTTC. It translates to CASSGGAPSSYNEQFF.

The rearrangement uses TRBV6-2 or TRBV6-3 and TRBJ2-2, with 9 bases identical to TRBD1. This CDR3 contains 13 residues. Unmatched junction bases numbered 5, after V lost 10 bases and J lost 5 bases. Germline V gene data show CDR1 as MNHEY and CDR2 as SVGEGT. The CDR3 protein is CATGTGRTGELFF. The CDR3 region has the DNA TGTGCCACCGGGACAGGGAGAACCGGGGAGCTGTTTTTT.